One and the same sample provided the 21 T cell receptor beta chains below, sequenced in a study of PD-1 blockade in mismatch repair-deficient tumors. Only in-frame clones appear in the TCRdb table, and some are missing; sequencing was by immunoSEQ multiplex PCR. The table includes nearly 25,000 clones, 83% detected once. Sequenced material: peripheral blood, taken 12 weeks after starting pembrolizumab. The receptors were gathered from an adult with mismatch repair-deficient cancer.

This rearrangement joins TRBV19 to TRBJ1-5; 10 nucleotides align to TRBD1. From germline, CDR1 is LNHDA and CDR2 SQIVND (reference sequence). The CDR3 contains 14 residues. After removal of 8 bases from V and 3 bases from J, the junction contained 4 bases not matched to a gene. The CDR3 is CASSDRGHNQPQHF. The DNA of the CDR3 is TGTGCCAGTTCCGACAGGGGGCACAATCAGCCCCAGCATTTT.

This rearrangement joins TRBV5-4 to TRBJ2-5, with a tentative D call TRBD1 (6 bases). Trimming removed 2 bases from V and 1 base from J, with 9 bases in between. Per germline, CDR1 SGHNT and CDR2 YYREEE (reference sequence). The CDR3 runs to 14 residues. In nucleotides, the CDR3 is TGTGCCAGCAGCTTAGGCAGGGGCCAAGAGACCCAGTACTTC. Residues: CASSLGRGQETQYF. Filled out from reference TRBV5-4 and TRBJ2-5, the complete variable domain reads ETGVTQSPTHLIKTRGQQVTLRCSSQSGHNTVSWYQQALGQGPQFIFQYYREEENGRGNFPPRFSGLQFPNYSSELNVNALELDDSALYLCASSLGRGQETQYFGPGTRLLVL.

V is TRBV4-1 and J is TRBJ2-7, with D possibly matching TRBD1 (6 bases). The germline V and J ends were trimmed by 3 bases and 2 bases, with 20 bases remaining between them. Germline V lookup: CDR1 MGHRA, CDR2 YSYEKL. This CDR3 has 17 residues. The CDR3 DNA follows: TGCGCCAGCAGCCATGCCACGGGACAAAGTAATCCCTACGAGCAGTACTTC. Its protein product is CASSHATGQSNPYEQYF.

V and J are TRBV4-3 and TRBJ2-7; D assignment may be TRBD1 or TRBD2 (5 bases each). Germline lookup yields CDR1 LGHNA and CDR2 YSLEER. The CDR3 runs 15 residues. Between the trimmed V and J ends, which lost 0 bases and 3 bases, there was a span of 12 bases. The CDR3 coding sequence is TGCGCCAGCAGCCAAGATTTTGGGGACGTCTACGAGCAGTACTTC. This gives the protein CASSQDFGDVYEQYF.

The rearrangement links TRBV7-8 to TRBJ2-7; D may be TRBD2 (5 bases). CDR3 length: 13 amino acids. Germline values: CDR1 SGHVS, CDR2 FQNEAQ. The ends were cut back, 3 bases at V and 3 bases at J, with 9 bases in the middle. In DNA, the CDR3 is TGTGCCAGCAGCTTTAACGGAGGCTACGAGCAGTACTTC. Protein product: CASSFNGGYEQYF.

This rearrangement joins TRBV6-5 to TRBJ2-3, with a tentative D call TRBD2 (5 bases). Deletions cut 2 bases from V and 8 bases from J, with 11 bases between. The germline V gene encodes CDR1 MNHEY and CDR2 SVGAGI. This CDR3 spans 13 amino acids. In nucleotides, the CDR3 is TGTGCCAGCAGTTACGCCGGAGAGGGTACGCAGTATTTT. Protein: CASSYAGEGTQYF.

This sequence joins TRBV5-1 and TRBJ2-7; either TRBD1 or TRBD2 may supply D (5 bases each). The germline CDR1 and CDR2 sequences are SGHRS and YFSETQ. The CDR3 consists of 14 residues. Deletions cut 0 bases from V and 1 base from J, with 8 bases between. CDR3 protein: CASSLGGRSYEQYF. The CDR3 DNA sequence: TGCGCCAGCAGCTTGGGGGGACGGTCCTACGAGCAGTACTTC.

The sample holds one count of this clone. The CDR3 DNA sequence: TGTGCCAGCAGCAAAGGACGGCTAGCGGGAGGGTTTTACATTCAGTACTTC. Its protein is CASSKGRLAGGFYIQYF. This chain connects TRBV21-1 to TRBJ2-4; the D call in the table, TRBD2, was not verified against the DNA. TRBV21-1 is designated a pseudogene. The CDR3 length is 17 residues.

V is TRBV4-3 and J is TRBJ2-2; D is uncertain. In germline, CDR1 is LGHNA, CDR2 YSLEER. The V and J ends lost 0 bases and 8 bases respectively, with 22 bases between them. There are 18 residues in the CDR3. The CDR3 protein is CASSQDFGVLYFSGELFF. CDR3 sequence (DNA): TGCGCCAGCAGCCAAGATTTCGGAGTACTCTATTTTTCAGGGGAGCTGTTTTTT.

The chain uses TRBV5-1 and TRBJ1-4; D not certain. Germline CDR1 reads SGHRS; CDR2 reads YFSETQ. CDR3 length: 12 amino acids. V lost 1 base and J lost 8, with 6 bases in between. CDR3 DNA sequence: TGCGCCAGCAGCTTGCCGGGGGAAAAACTGTTTTTT. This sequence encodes CASSLPGEKLFF.

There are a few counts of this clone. The CDR3 protein is CASSLYGRDEQYF. The DNA of the CDR3 is TGCGCCAGCAGCTTGTACGGGAGGGACGAGCAGTACTTC. The V call is TRBV5-1, the J call TRBJ2-7; 8 bases match TRBD2. With V trimmed by 1 base and J by 5 bases, 2 bases remained unmatched. Germline V lookup: CDR1 SGHRS, CDR2 YFSETQ. The CDR3 contains 13 residues.

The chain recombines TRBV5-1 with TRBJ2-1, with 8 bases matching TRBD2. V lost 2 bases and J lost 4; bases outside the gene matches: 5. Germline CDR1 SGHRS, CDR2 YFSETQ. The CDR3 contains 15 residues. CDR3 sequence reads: CASSFPSGGYNEQFF. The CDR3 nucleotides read TGCGCCAGCAGCTTTCCCAGCGGGGGTTACAATGAGCAGTTCTTC. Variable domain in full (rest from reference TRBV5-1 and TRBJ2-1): KAGVTQTPRYLIKTRGQQVTLSCSPISGHRSVSWYQQTPGQGLQFLFEYFSETQRNKGNFPGRFSGRQFSNSRSEMNVSTLELGDSALYLCASSFPSGGYNEQFFGPGTRLTVL.

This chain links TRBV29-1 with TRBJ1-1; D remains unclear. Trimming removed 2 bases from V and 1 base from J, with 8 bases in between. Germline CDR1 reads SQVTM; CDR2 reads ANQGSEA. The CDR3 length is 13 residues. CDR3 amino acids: CSVESGWNTEAFF. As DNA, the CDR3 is TGCAGCGTTGAATCAGGATGGAACACTGAAGCTTTCTTT.

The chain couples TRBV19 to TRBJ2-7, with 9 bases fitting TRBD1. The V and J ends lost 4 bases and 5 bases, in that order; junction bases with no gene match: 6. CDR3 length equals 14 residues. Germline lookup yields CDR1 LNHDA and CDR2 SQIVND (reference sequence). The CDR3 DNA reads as TGTGCCAGTAGTACGGACAGGGGCGAGCACGAGCAGTACTTC. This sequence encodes CASSTDRGEHEQYF.

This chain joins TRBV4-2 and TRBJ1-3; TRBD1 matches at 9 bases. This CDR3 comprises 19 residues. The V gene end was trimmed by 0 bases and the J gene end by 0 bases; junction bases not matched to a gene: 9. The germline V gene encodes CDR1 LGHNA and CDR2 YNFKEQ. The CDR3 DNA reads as TGTGCCAGCAGCCAAGAGGTACAGGGGGCGAGGTCCTCTGGAAACACCATATATTTT. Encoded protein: CASSQEVQGARSSGNTIYF.

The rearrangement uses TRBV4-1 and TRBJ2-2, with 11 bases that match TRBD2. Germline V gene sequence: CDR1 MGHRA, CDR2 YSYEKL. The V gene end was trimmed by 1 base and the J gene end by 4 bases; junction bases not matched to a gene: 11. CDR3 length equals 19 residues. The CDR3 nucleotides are TGCGCCAGCAGCCAAGTAGTCACTAGCGGGGGAGATAGCACCGGGGAGCTGTTTTTT. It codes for CASSQVVTSGGDSTGELFF.

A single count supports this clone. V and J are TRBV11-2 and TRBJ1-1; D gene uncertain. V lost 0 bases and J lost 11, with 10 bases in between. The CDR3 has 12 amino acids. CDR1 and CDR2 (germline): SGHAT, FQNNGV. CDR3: CASSLDETRAFF. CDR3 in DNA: TGTGCCAGCAGCTTAGATGAAACACGGGCTTTCTTT.

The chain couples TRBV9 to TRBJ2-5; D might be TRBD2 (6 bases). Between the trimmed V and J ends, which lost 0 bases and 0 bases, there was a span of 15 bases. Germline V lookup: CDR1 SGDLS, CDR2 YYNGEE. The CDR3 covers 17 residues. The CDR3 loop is CASSVGSRGRDQETQYF. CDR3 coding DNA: TGTGCCAGCAGCGTAGGTTCGCGGGGCAGGGACCAAGAGACCCAGTACTTC.

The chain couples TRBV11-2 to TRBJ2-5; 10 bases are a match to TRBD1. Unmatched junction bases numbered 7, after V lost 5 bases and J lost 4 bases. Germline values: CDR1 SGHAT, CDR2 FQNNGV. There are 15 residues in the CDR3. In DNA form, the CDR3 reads TGTGCCAGCAGCGCCGGGACAGGGGCCAGAGAGACCCAGTACTTC. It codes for CASSAGTGARETQYF.

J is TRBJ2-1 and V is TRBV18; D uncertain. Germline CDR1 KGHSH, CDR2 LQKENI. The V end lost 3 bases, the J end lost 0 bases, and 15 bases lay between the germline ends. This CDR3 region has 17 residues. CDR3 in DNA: TGTGCCAGCTCACCCCCGTCACTCCGAAGCTCCTACAATGAGCAGTTCTTC. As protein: CASSPPSLRSSYNEQFF.

Written as DNA, the CDR3 is TGTGCCAGCAGTTTTTTAGGTTGGAGGGCCCGCGCTGCTAACTATGGCTACACCTTC. Protein product: CASSFLGWRARAANYGYTF. V usage is TRBV28 and J usage is TRBJ1-2; D not resolved. The CDR3 sequence is 19 residues long. CDR1 and CDR2 (germline): MDHEN, SYDVKM. V was clipped by 3 bases and J by 0 bases, with 23 bases between them.